This T cell receptor beta chain was obtained from a study of PD-1 blockade in classical Hodgkin lymphoma. V was cut by 2 bases and J by 1 base, with 12 bases left in between. This CDR3 has 15 residues. Looked up from germline, CDR1 is LNHDA and CDR2 is SQIVND (reference sequence). Assay: immunoSEQ multiplex PCR; the TCRdb copy retains only in-frame clones and omits some. The sample lists roughly 25,000 clones; approximately 80% were seen once. Relapses following autologous stem cell transplantation were seen in all patients, with brentuximab vedotin exposure varying. Source: peripheral blood mononuclear cells (PBMCs), taken at baseline. The source is a human donor with classical Hodgkin lymphoma. The gene calls are TRBV19 and TRBJ2-7; D assignment may be TRBD1 or TRBD2 (6 bases each). The CDR3 nucleotides read TGTGCCAGTAGTATAAACGGGGGCGAGTCCTACGAGCAGTACTTC. It codes for CASSINGGESYEQYF. Based on the CDR3 plus reference TRBV19 and TRBJ2-7, the full variable domain is DGGITQSPKYLFRKEGQNVTLSCEQNLNHDAMYWYRQDPGQGLRLIYYSQIVNDFQKGDIAEGYSVSREKKESFPLTVTSAQKNPTAFYLCASSINGGESYEQYFGPGTRLTVT.